Listed here is a single TCR beta chain. The antigen it recognizes is unknown. Qualities for individual bases were not recorded, and no much larger clone is one base off. The source of the sample is a study of blood T cell repertoires in COVID-19 (dated by TCRdb to the early 2020s). About the study as a whole: The collaborator samples originated in the United States, Italy and Spain and spanned the acute and convalescent phases of COVID-19. The material from the prospective study consisted of cDNA or gDNA derived from T cells, B-cell-depleted T cells, or PBMCs. Subjects who had been exposed to COVID-19, were actively infected with it, or had recovered from it provided the deeply sampled blood TCRbeta repertoires that made up the dataset. The repertoires were released in a freely available public database intended as a resource for research on the immune response to SARS-CoV-2. Samples were obtained from the ongoing ImmuneRACE study (first 160 participants) and from 1,254 subjects provided by 6 global collaborators. Nearly every sample came with metadata listing a de-identified subject ID, COVID-19 status, age in years and sex. Where HLA class I and class II types were available, the types were taken from metadata supplied by the sample provider, not from assay-based typing.

Participants in the prospective study were enrolled through a virtual design, were aged about 18 to 100 years, and lived in roughly 26 United States geographic areas. In the prospective study, cohorts were assigned on the basis of participant-reported clinical history obtained from a screening survey and a study questionnaire. Each participant in the prospective study had whole blood, serum and a nasopharyngeal or oropharyngeal swab collected by mobile phlebotomists. Additional blood draws and questionnaires over an approximately two-month period could optionally be provided by prospective study participants. Before DNA extraction, blood samples from the prospective study were shipped at room temperature or frozen. TCRbeta CDR3 regions were amplified from genomic DNA using the immunoSEQ Assay, a bias-controlled multiplex PCR. The source study handled its data this way. Within the assay, amplification of reference gene primers was used to estimate how many nucleated cells each sample contained. To quantify the absolute abundance of each unique TCRbeta CDR3 rearrangement, sequence reads were collapsed and filtered. For each sample, productive Simpson clonality was calculated as the square root of Simpson's diversity index over productive rearrangements. In TCRdb, the immuneACCESS table is reduced to in-frame sequences with V and J assigned. These tables do not hold every clone; where another copy was compared, an unresolved V gene accounts for under half, and the others remain unexplained. D and trimming come from the DNA, and the V and J calls and clone size come from that table. In all, the sample holds fewer than 250,000 clones, and approximately 88% of those were seen once. The ten biggest clones cover approximately 2.8% of the sample.

The paper's findings and limits, for the study overall: The amount of clinical and demographic metadata varied by source and participant and was provided uncurated.

Relative to germline, V is missing 4 bases and J is missing 8 bases, with 3 bases of the junction outside any gene match. Sequences SQVTM (CDR1) and ANQGSEA (CDR2) are obtained from the germline V gene. There are 11 amino acids in the CDR3, from cysteine to phenylalanine inclusive. The sequence is cut down to CDR3 DNA, 33 bases in frame from base 1. The source is a woman in her twenties or thirties with acute COVID-19. Sequenced sample: PBMCs or T cells enriched from blood (not recorded which). The sequence links TRBV29-1 to TRBJ1-1; the junction holds 8 bases that match TRBD1. The CDR3 reads CSVASGGEAFF. At the DNA level, the sequence is TGCAGCGTTGCCTCAGGGGGCGAAGCTTTCTTT.